This T cell receptor beta chain derives from a study of cytomegalovirus exposure and HLA in healthy donors. Study background: In an early release, HLA-typed donors contributed tens of millions of unique TCR sequences. The study placed approximately 80% of its approximately 400 genotyped donors in the Caucasian-associated ancestry cluster. Study-wide findings and caveats: A later analysis appeared to link common viral pathogens to several of the most significant clusters.

PCR involved 60 Vbeta and 13 Jbeta primers. TCRdb keeps only in-frame clones here, not all; method: immunoSEQ multiplex PCR. In the table there are about 130,000 clones, 70% to 90% of which are singletons. Details on this clone: What it binds is not known.

These donors counted as nominally healthy when sampled, but unrecorded immune exposures were likely. The CDR3 contains 13 residues. The V gene's germline CDR1 is LNHDA and CDR2 SQIVND (reference sequence). V shed 7 bases and J 5 bases; nucleotides not matched to a gene: 5. Sample: PBMCs. This receptor was identified in a man aged 18 to 30 in good health and CMV-seropositive. The V gene is TRBV19, the J gene TRBJ1-5; 7 nucleotides line up with TRBD1. The CDR3 DNA reads as TGTGCCAGTACCCGACAGGGCGATCAGCCCCAGCATTTT. Protein: CASTRQGDQPQHF. Variable domain in full (rest from reference TRBV19 and TRBJ1-5): DGGITQSPKYLFRKEGQNVTLSCEQNLNHDAMYWYRQDPGQGLRLIYYSQIVNDFQKGDIAEGYSVSREKKESFPLTVTSAQKNPTAFYLCASTRQGDQPQHFGDGTRLSIL.